This T cell receptor beta chain was captured in a study of T cells and Merkel cell carcinoma outcomes. Some clones are missing from TCRdb's copy, which holds only in-frame ones; the method was immunoSEQ multiplex PCR. The sample lists 15,000 to 16,000 clones, 75% to 85% occurring once. This clone was seen only a few times. Its antigen is currently unknown. Study conclusions and caveats: Repertoire plus T-cell density reportedly predicted Merkel cell carcinoma outcomes.

V was shortened by 1 base and J by 3 bases, with 10 bases between the two germline ends. The CDR3 loop spans 15 amino acids. CDR1 is PRHDT and CDR2 is FYEKMQ in the germline V gene (reference sequence). Sequenced input: tumor tissue from Merkel cell carcinoma. The chain employs TRBV13 and TRBJ2-1; no clear D gene. This receptor was identified in a human donor with Merkel cell carcinoma. CDR3 protein: CASSLVGVNYNEQFF. CDR3 nucleotide sequence: TGTGCCAGCAGCTTAGTTGGGGTGAACTACAATGAGCAGTTCTTC. Using reference TRBV13 and TRBJ2-1 for the parts outside the CDR3, the full variable domain is AAGVIQSPRHLIKEKRETATLKCYPIPRHDTVYWYQQGPGQDPQFLISFYEKMQSDKGSIPDRFSAQQFSDYHSELNMSSLELGDSALYFCASSLVGVNYNEQFFGPGTRLTVL.